These 9 T cell receptor beta chains originate from one sample sequenced in a study of response to subunit inactivated influenza vaccine. A single record per CDR3 protein comes from TCRdb applying MiXCR to the RT-PCR reads. The table records around 150,000 distinct CDR3 sequences, approximately 10% of them present only once. The specimen was non-naive T cells sorted from PBMCs, collected more than 35 days after vaccination. The receptor set was obtained from a man aged 45-65 years who received an inactivated influenza vaccine.

This clonotype was observed a handful of times. The chain carries TRBV12-3 or TRBV12-4 and TRBJ1-5; D unresolved. CDR3 length equals 15 residues. V lost 3 bases to trimming and J lost 1 base, with 10 bases between them. CDR3 protein: CASSFGSQSNQPQHF. As DNA, the CDR3 is TGTGCCAGCAGTTTTGGGTCCCAGAGCAATCAGCCCCAGCATTTT.

The J gene is TRBJ2-7, the V gene TRBV5-6; D remains unclear. CDR1 is SGHDT, CDR2 YYEEEE, per germline. This CDR3 contains 13 residues. Between the trimmed V and J ends, which lost 7 bases and 2 bases, there was a span of 13 bases. The DNA for the CDR3 is TGTGCCAGCGGCCCCGGGCTACCCTACGAGCAGTACTTC. It yields the protein CASGPGLPYEQYF. Full variable domain (remainder filled in from reference TRBV5-6 and TRBJ2-7): DAGVTQSPTHLIKTRGQQVTLRCSPKSGHDTVSWYQQALGQGPQFIFQYYEEEERQRGNFPDRFSGHQFPNYSSELNVNALLLGDSALYLCASGPGLPYEQYFGPGTRLTVT.

A few counts support this clonotype. The CDR3 reads CASSKERTGTGELFF. CDR3 in DNA: TGTGCCAGCAGCAAAGAGAGAACCGGCACCGGGGAGCTGTTTTTT. The V gene is TRBV21-1, the J gene TRBJ2-2. TRBV21-1 is noted as a pseudogene. The CDR3 is 15 residues long.

The J gene is TRBJ2-7, the V gene TRBV5-6; 9 positions match TRBD1. The V segment lost 8 bases and the J segment 6 bases; nucleotides outside the gene matches: 9. The CDR3 contains 13 residues. Germline V gene sequence: CDR1 SGHDT, CDR2 YYEEEE. The CDR3 spells CASTKQGAVEQYF. Written as DNA, the CDR3 is TGTGCCAGTACCAAACAGGGGGCGGTCGAGCAGTACTTC. The full variable domain, rest sourced from reference TRBV5-6 and TRBJ2-7, is DAGVTQSPTHLIKTRGQQVTLRCSPKSGHDTVSWYQQALGQGPQFIFQYYEEEERQRGNFPDRFSGHQFPNYSSELNVNALLLGDSALYLCASTKQGAVEQYFGPGTRLTVT.

The rearrangement links TRBV15 to TRBJ1-4, with TRBD1 matching 11 bases. The germline CDR1 and CDR2 sequences are LNHNV and YYDKDF (reference sequence). CDR3 length equals 14 residues. After removal of 8 bases from V and 5 bases from J, the junction contained 4 bases not matched to a gene. CDR3 loop: CATLDRGRNEKLFF. CDR3 nucleotide sequence: TGTGCCACCTTGGACAGGGGGCGGAATGAAAAACTGTTTTTT.

DNA of the CDR3: TGCAGTGCTAGGCAAGGGACTCGGAGGGGTGGCAATGAGCAGTTCTTC. Translation: CSARQGTRRGGNEQFF. V gene TRBV20-1 combines with J gene TRBJ2-1; possible D gene TRBD2, 6 bases. The germline V and J ends were trimmed by 3 bases and 6 bases, with 21 bases remaining between them. CDR3 length: 16 amino acids. CDR1 DFQATT and CDR2 SNEGSKA come from the germline V gene (reference sequence).

The sample holds many counts of this clonotype. The V and J genes are TRBV5-1 and TRBJ2-1; D may be TRBD2 (5 bases). V lost 6 bases to trimming and J lost 4 bases, with 20 bases between them. The CDR3 consists of 16 residues. Germline assignment: CDR1 SGHRS and CDR2 YFSETQ. For the CDR3, the DNA is TGCGCCAGCACCCAAACTAGTTCGTCTTTTTACAATGAGCAGTTCTTC. Translating it yields CASTQTSSSFYNEQFF.

This clonotype was detected a few times. The rearrangement uses TRBV7-2 and TRBJ1-4; D unresolved. This CDR3 comprises 15 residues. V was trimmed by 1 base and J by 6 bases, leaving 12 bases between them. Germline values: CDR1 SGHTA, CDR2 FQGNSA. The CDR3 region is CASSLDGNGYEKLFF. In DNA, the CDR3 is TGTGCCAGCAGCTTAGACGGAAATGGATATGAAAAACTGTTTTTT.

The chain uses TRBV15 and TRBJ2-3; the D is unclear. CDR1 and CDR2 (germline): LNHNV, YYDKDF (reference sequence). This CDR3 is 13 amino acids long. V lost 1 base and J lost 3, with 5 bases in between. CDR3 DNA: TGTGCCACCAGCAGAGGCCTGACAGATACGCAGTATTTT. Residues: CATSRGLTDTQYF.